Below are 2 T cell receptor beta chains sequenced from a single sample in a study of T-cell reconstitution after alpha-beta-depleted transplantation in children. Unique molecular identifiers were used to barcode this TCRbeta library. TCRdb re-analysed the PCR reads in MiXCR, keeping a single row per CDR3 protein. The sample has hundreds of thousands of distinct CDR3 sequences; approximately 15% are singletons. Source: PBMCs from the stem cell graft donor, taken from the stem cell graft. The receptor source for this set is a human donor who donated a stem cell graft to a child with acute myeloid leukemia.

V and J are TRBV11-3 and TRBJ2-7, with a possible D match to TRBD1 (5 bases). Trimming took 6 bases from V and 1 from J, leaving 13 bases between them. The CDR3 is 14 amino acids. Germline V lookup: CDR1 SGHNT, CDR2 YENEEA. The CDR3 sequence is CASSSTGASYEQYF. The DNA of the CDR3 is TGTGCCAGCAGTTCTACAGGCGCTTCCTACGAGCAGTACTTC.

In its sample, this clonotype was seen a few times. The chain employs TRBV20-1 and TRBJ1-2, with TRBD1 identical over 9 bases. The junction had 8 bases not matched to a gene; V was cut back by 6 bases and J by 0 bases. The CDR3 extends over 15 amino acids. Germline loops: CDR1 DFQATT, CDR2 SNEGSKA (reference sequence). This CDR3 reads CSAPRTGVTNYGYTF. The CDR3 DNA reads TGCAGTGCGCCCAGGACAGGGGTGACTAACTATGGCTACACCTTC.